The 28 T cell receptor beta chains below all came from one sample that was sequenced in a study of blood T cell repertoires in COVID-19. TCRdb keeps only in-frame clones here, not all; method: immunoSEQ multiplex PCR. The table records roughly 34,000 clones, about 90% of them present only once. Sequenced: peripheral blood. Receptor source: an older man with acute or convalescent COVID-19.

The chain is built from TRBV5-1 and TRBJ1-5; a possible D gene is TRBD1 (5 bases). Germline values: CDR1 SGHRS, CDR2 YFSETQ. V was shortened by 4 bases and J by 4 bases, with 15 bases between the two germline ends. CDR3 length: 15 amino acids. This chain's CDR3 is CASSPSGGWNQPQHF. DNA of the CDR3: TGCGCCAGCAGCCCGTCCGGGGGGTGGAATCAGCCCCAGCATTTT.

The genes are TRBV30 and TRBJ2-3; the match to TRBD2 covers 15 bases. V shed 3 bases, J shed 4 bases, and the junction held 2 bases outside the gene matches. This CDR3 is built from 15 residues. CDR1 GTSNPN and CDR2 SVGIG come from the germline V gene (reference sequence). Written as DNA, the CDR3 is TGTGCCTGGAGCGGACTAGCGGGGGGGGCAGATACGCAGTATTTT. It codes for CAWSGLAGGADTQYF.

The V call is TRBV11-2, the J call TRBJ1-2; TRBD1 matches 8 bases. Germline-derived CDR1 and CDR2 are SGHAT and FQNNGV. The trim removed 7 bases at V and 12 bases at J, leaving 13 bases unmatched. This CDR3 is 13 amino acids long. The CDR3 sequence: CASTWRQGSIDTF. Here the CDR3 DNA reads TGTGCCAGCACCTGGCGACAGGGGAGTATCGACACCTTC.

The chain has TRBV18 and TRBJ2-4; TRBD2 might be the D (6 bases). V lost 2 bases and J 1 base, leaving 6 bases between the germline ends. Germline V gene sequence: CDR1 KGHSH, CDR2 LQKENI. This CDR3 comprises 14 residues. The CDR3: CASSPGGAKNIQYF. The DNA of the CDR3 is TGTGCCAGCTCACCAGGGGGGGCCAAAAACATTCAGTACTTC.

V and J are TRBV6-7 and TRBJ2-5; TRBD1 matches 12 bases. TRBV6-7 qualifies as an ORF whose function is uncertain. This CDR3 comprises 19 residues. With 2 bases clipped from V and 2 bases from J, the junction kept 12 bases outside the gene matches. The CDR3 spells CASSYVGDRGPVNQETQYF. The CDR3 DNA is TGTGCCAGCAGTTACGTCGGGGACAGGGGGCCCGTTAATCAAGAGACCCAGTACTTC.

V usage is TRBV5-1 and J usage is TRBJ2-5; possible D gene TRBD1, 5 bases. The CDR3 is made up of 15 amino acids. Germline CDR1 SGHRS, CDR2 YFSETQ. V was pared by 1 base and J by 5 bases, with 15 bases between. The CDR3 DNA reads TGCGCCAGCAGCTTGTCCGACAGACCTTCGGAGACCCAGTACTTC. This translates into CASSLSDRPSETQYF.

The gene calls are TRBV10-2 and TRBJ1-2; D call uncertain. The germline gives CDR1 WSHSY, CDR2 SAAADI. This CDR3 is built from 13 residues. Trimming removed 2 bases at V and 7 bases at J, with 11 bases between. The CDR3 bases are TGCGCCAGCAGTGAGCGCGGGGTTGGTGGCTACACCTTC. It codes for CASSERGVGGYTF.

The chain combines TRBV5-1 with TRBJ2-2; TRBD1 matches 8 bases. V lost 5 bases to trimming and J lost 4 bases; unmatched junction nucleotides: 4. Germline values: CDR1 SGHRS, CDR2 YFSETQ. CDR3 size: 14 residues. Here the CDR3 DNA reads TGCGCCAGCAGGGGACAGGCGGGCACCGGGGAGCTGTTTTTT. This gives the protein CASRGQAGTGELFF.

V is TRBV28 and J is TRBJ1-5; no definite D call. V was clipped by 5 bases and J by 2 bases, with 10 bases between them. This CDR3 contains 14 residues. Germline V gene lookup returns CDR1 MDHEN and CDR2 SYDVKM. The CDR3 bases are TGTGCCAGCAGTCCGAGGAGGGGCAATCAGCCCCAGCATTTT. It translates to CASSPRRGNQPQHF.

This chain connects TRBV28 to TRBJ2-7; 8 positions match TRBD1. The germline CDR1 and CDR2 sequences are MDHEN and SYDVKM. The CDR3 consists of 16 residues. V lost 3 bases to trimming and J lost 3 bases; unmatched junction nucleotides: 10. The CDR3 sequence: CASSFILGQGIYEQYF. The CDR3, as DNA: TGTGCCAGCAGTTTTATTCTAGGACAGGGAATCTACGAGCAGTACTTC. The full variable domain, its missing parts supplied by reference TRBV28 and TRBJ2-7, is DVKVTQSSRYLVKRTGEKVFLECVQDMDHENMFWYRQDPGLGLRLIYFSYDVKMKEKGDIPEGYSVSREKKERFSLILESASTNQTSMYLCASSFILGQGIYEQYFGPGTRLTVT.

This chain uses TRBV28 with TRBJ1-4; D is possibly TRBD1 (5 bases). The germline V gene encodes CDR1 MDHEN and CDR2 SYDVKM. The CDR3 is 13 amino acids. Trimming removed 6 bases at V and 7 bases at J, with 12 bases between. CDR3 protein: CASRIGGGEKLFF. CDR3 coding DNA: TGTGCCAGCAGAATCGGGGGAGGTGAAAAACTGTTTTTT.

To note about this clone: An end of the junction differs from the germline gene, which may be a read error. The CDR3 spells CTSRTAYEQYF. Written as DNA, the CDR3 is TGTACCAGCAGGACAGCCTACGAGCAGTACTTC. This chain joins TRBV28 and TRBJ2-7; possible D gene TRBD1, 6 bases. Germline CDR1 and CDR2: MDHEN and SYDVKM. This CDR3 region has 11 residues.

The CDR3 DNA reads as TGTGCCACGCCGGAGGGACAGGGGACGGTTAACACCGGGGAGCTGTTTTTT. Residues: CATPEGQGTVNTGELFF. The J gene is TRBJ2-2, the V gene TRBV21-1; the DNA was not used to check the table's D call, TRBD1. TRBV21-1 is marked as a pseudogene. This CDR3 contains 17 residues.

This clone was observed a single time. The chain has TRBV6-2 or TRBV6-3 and TRBJ1-2; D is undetermined. V was clipped by 2 bases and J by 8 bases, with 9 bases between them. This CDR3 spans 12 amino acids. CDR1 MNHEY and CDR2 SVGEGT come from the germline V gene. CDR3 amino acids: CASSYRQRGYTF. The CDR3 DNA sequence: TGTGCCAGCAGTTACAGGCAGAGGGGCTACACCTTC.

This clone appeared a few times. The chain is built from TRBV27 and TRBJ1-2; no clear D gene. The CDR3 has 13 amino acids. Germline V gene sequence: CDR1 MNHEY, CDR2 SMNVEV (reference sequence). V lost 6 bases and J lost 7, with 15 bases in between. The CDR3 spells CASRQYEGLGYTF. Here the CDR3 DNA reads TGTGCCAGCAGACAATATGAGGGTCTTGGCTACACCTTC.

The V and J genes are TRBV20-1 and TRBJ2-7; D is unclear. Trimming took off 5 bases at V and 3 bases at J, with 8 bases between the two ends. Germline V gives CDR1 DFQATT, CDR2 SNEGSKA (reference sequence). The CDR3 loop spans 11 amino acids. CDR3 coding DNA: TGCAGTGCTCGCCCCTACTACGAGCAGTACTTC. Its protein product is CSARPYYEQYF.

In this sample, this clone turned up once. The chain employs TRBV28 and TRBJ2-7; 7 bases are shared with TRBD1. The length of the CDR3 is 14 residues. J was trimmed by 4 bases and V by 3 bases; bases with no gene match: 6. From germline, CDR1 is MDHEN and CDR2 SYDVKM. The CDR3 bases are TGTGCCAGCAGTTTTATAGGACAGGCTTACGAGCAGTACTTC. Translated, it gives CASSFIGQAYEQYF.

The chain is built from TRBV7-2 and TRBJ1-2; 8 bases line up with TRBD1. The CDR3 totals 14 residues. V dropped 4 bases and J dropped 5; count of bases not matched to a gene: 6. Germline V gene sequence: CDR1 SGHTA, CDR2 FQGNSA. The CDR3 spells CASSSDRVGYGYTF. In nucleotides, the CDR3 is TGTGCCAGCAGCTCGGACAGGGTAGGGTATGGCTACACCTTC.

The chain employs TRBV7-6 and TRBJ2-3, with D perhaps TRBD1 (5 bases). The germline V gene encodes CDR1 SGHVS and CDR2 FNYEAQ. This CDR3 comprises 16 residues. Trimming removed 5 bases at V and 3 bases at J, with 18 bases between. As DNA, the CDR3 is TGTGCCAGCAGCCCGCAGGGTGGTCTTCGAACAGATACGCAGTATTTT. Amino acids: CASSPQGGLRTDTQYF.

This clone was recorded once. The J gene is TRBJ1-6, the V gene TRBV27; TRBD1 matches at 9 bases. In germline, CDR1 is MNHEY, CDR2 SMNVEV (reference sequence). V lost 4 bases and J lost 10; bases outside the gene matches: 8. The CDR3 loop spans 15 amino acids. The CDR3 DNA is TGTGCCAGCAGTTCCCCCGGGACAGGGAACTCACCCCTCCACTTT. Translating it yields CASSSPGTGNSPLHF.

The chain is built from TRBV11-2 and TRBJ2-5, with D tentatively TRBD2 (5 bases). This CDR3 is 13 amino acids long. V was trimmed by 0 bases and J by 7 bases, leaving 9 bases between them. Germline V gene lookup returns CDR1 SGHAT and CDR2 FQNNGV. CDR3: CASSLERSGTQYF. The DNA of the CDR3 is TGTGCCAGCAGCTTAGAACGGAGCGGGACCCAGTACTTC.

The rearrangement joins TRBV11-2 to TRBJ1-2, with 9 bases lining up with TRBD1. This CDR3 is 14 amino acids long. After removal of 5 bases from V and 2 bases from J, the junction contained 3 bases not matched to a gene. In germline, CDR1 is SGHAT, CDR2 FQNNGV. The CDR3 loop reads CASSMDRGNYGYTF. As DNA, the CDR3 is TGTGCCAGCAGCATGGACAGGGGCAACTATGGCTACACCTTC.

The gene calls are TRBV28 and TRBJ1-5; D call uncertain. Trimming shortened V by 6 bases and J by 7 bases, and 13 bases separated the two germline ends. Germline CDR1 MDHEN, CDR2 SYDVKM. The CDR3 has 13 residues. The CDR3 spells CASSPGGYQPQHF. The CDR3 coding sequence is TGTGCCAGCAGCCCCGGAGGGTACCAGCCCCAGCATTTT.

The chain couples TRBV18 to TRBJ1-4; D is uncertain. CDR1 is KGHSH and CDR2 is LQKENI in the germline V gene. The CDR3 totals 18 residues. The V end lost 0 bases, the J end lost 3 bases, and 17 bases lay between the germline ends. The CDR3 DNA reads TGTGCCAGCTCACCACCCGCTTTGCAGGCAGCCTCTAATGAAAAACTGTTTTTT. It is translated as CASSPPALQAASNEKLFF. Drawing the rest from reference TRBV18 and TRBJ1-4, the complete variable domain is NAGVMQNPRHLVRRRGQEARLRCSPMKGHSHVYWYRQLPEEGLKFMVYLQKENIIDESGMPKERFSAEFPKEGPSILRIQQVVRGDSAAYFCASSPPALQAASNEKLFFGSGTQLSVL.

The chain is built from TRBV7-8 and TRBJ1-5; D possibly corresponds to TRBD1 (6 bases). Germline V CDR1 and CDR2: SGHVS, FQNEAQ. The germline V and J ends were trimmed by 8 bases and 1 base, with 12 bases remaining between them. CDR3 length: 14 amino acids. CDR3 amino acids: CASSAGASNQPQHF. In DNA, the CDR3 is TGTGCCAGCTCTGCGGGGGCCAGCAATCAGCCCCAGCATTTT. Supplemented by reference TRBV7-8 and TRBJ1-5, the full variable domain reads GAGVSQSPRYKVAKRGQDVALRCDPISGHVSLFWYQQALGQGPEFLTYFQNEAQLDKSGLPSDRFFAERPEGSVSTLKIQRTQQEDSAVYLCASSAGASNQPQHFGDGTRLSIL.

The chain links TRBV6-4 to TRBJ1-2; the D is unclear. Germline V lookup: CDR1 MRHNA, CDR2 SNTAGT. With 0 bases removed from V and 8 bases from J, the gap between germline ends came to 16 bases. This CDR3 region has 15 residues. Here the CDR3 reads CASSDSYPPGLGYTF. CDR3 DNA: TGTGCCAGCAGTGACTCCTATCCCCCCGGTCTGGGCTACACCTTC.

This chain connects TRBV27 to TRBJ1-5; D ambiguous. Deletions cut 6 bases from V and 3 bases from J, with 9 bases between. The CDR3 is made up of 13 amino acids. The germline V gene has CDR1 MNHEY and CDR2 SMNVEV (reference sequence). CDR3 nucleotides: TGTGCCAGCAGGTACTCGTACAATCAGCCCCAGCATTTT. This encodes CASRYSYNQPQHF.

This clone was seen once. This chain links TRBV9 with TRBJ2-1; 8 bases agree with TRBD2. This CDR3 region has 15 residues. Germline CDR1 is SGDLS and CDR2 is YYNGEE. Trimming at V came to 2 bases and at J to 5 bases, leaving 6 bases not matched to a gene. The CDR3 coding sequence is TGTGCCAGCAGCGTTTCAGCGGGGGTAAACAATGAGCAGTTCTTC. Amino acid sequence: CASSVSAGVNNEQFF.